This TCR beta chain was obtained from a study of blood T cell repertoires in COVID-19 (dated by TCRdb to 2020 to 2021). In terms of the full investigation: Samples covering the acute and convalescent phases of COVID-19 were provided by collaborators in the United States, Italy and Spain. The material from the prospective study consisted of cDNA or gDNA derived from T cells, B-cell-depleted T cells, or PBMCs. Deeply sampled blood TCRbeta repertoires from subjects exposed to, actively infected with, or recovered from COVID-19 were included in the dataset. A freely available public database, intended as a resource for researchers studying the immune response to SARS-CoV-2, is where the repertoires were released. The samples were drawn from two sources: the first 160 participants of the ongoing ImmuneRACE study, and over 950 subjects contributed by 6 global collaborators. A de-identified subject ID, COVID-19 status, age in years and sex were almost always included in the sample metadata. HLA class I and class II types, where available, came from metadata supplied by the sample provider rather than from assay-based typing. The paper as a whole reports these results and caveats: Clinical and demographic metadata were provided uncurated, with the amount varying by source and participant.

TCRbeta CDR3 regions were amplified from genomic DNA using the immunoSEQ Assay, a bias-controlled multiplex PCR. The source study handled its data this way. Within the assay, amplification of reference gene primers was used to estimate how many nucleated cells each sample contained. Sequence reads were collapsed and filtered to measure the absolute abundance of every unique TCRbeta CDR3 rearrangement. Productive Simpson clonality was computed per sample as the square root of Simpson's diversity index over productive rearrangements. What TCRdb holds here is the immuneACCESS table cut down to in-frame rearrangements. Part of the clones is not present; checked against another copy, under half of the missing clones reflect an unresolved V gene, and the others are unexplained. V and J calls and clone size come straight from that table; D and trimming were deduced from the DNA. The sample profile shows approximately 250,000 clones; around nine tenths of them were found once. The ten largest clones take up around 12% of the sample.

For this clone: It has no known antigen specificity. Qualities for individual bases were not recorded, and no much larger clone is one base off.

From the cysteine up to the phenylalanine, the CDR3 has a length of 11 residues. Just CDR3 DNA is preserved here, 33 bases in frame from base 1. CDR1 and CDR2, per the germline V gene (reference sequence), are SEHNR and FQNEAQ. V is cut back by 3 bases and J by 8 bases, with 0 bases in the junction unmatched. One collaborating source in Seattle enrolled patients during active infection and followed them longitudinally through the course of disease. Collaborating institutions collected whole blood in K2EDTA tubes following their own protocols. For TCRbeta analysis, collaborators shipped samples in one of three forms: frozen whole blood, isolated PBMCs, or DNA extracted from either of those sample types.

This receptor chain uses TRBV7-9 and TRBJ1-1, with 7 middle bases fitting TRBD1. The receptor was derived from a woman in her sixties or seventies with COVID-19, enrolled during active disease. Specimen: peripheral blood. The DNA reads TGTGCCAGCAGCTTGACAGGGGAAGCTTTCTTT. It translates as CASSLTGEAFF. Supplemented by the reference TRBV7-9 and TRBJ1-1 proteins around the CDR3, the complete variable domain is DTGVSQNPRHKITKRGQNVTFRCDPISEHNRLYWYRQTLGQGPEFLTYFQNEAQLEKSRLLSDRFSAERPKGSFSTLEIQRTEQGDSAMYLCASSLTGEAFFGQGTRLTVV.